One sample yielded the 27 T cell receptor beta chains listed below, sequenced in a study of T cells after yellow fever vaccination. TCRdb re-called the 5' RACE reads through MiXCR, storing one row per CDR3 protein. The sample holds 250,000 to 400,000 distinct CDR3 sequences, around 4.5% seen once. The source was PBMCs, collected 15 days after the yellow fever booster vaccination. The receptors here all came from a man between 18 and 35 years old who received the YFV17D yellow fever vaccine.

This clonotype was detected many times. The chain employs TRBV6-6 and TRBJ1-6; D gene unclear. Trimming stripped 2 bases from V and 7 bases from J, with 6 bases between. Germline values: CDR1 MNHNY, CDR2 SVGAGI (reference sequence). This CDR3 has 13 residues. The CDR3 reads CASSYIENSPLHF. The CDR3, as DNA: TGTGCCAGCAGTTACATCGAGAATTCACCCCTCCACTTT.

In this sample, this clonotype turned up many times. This chain joins TRBV20-1 and TRBJ2-5; TRBD2 agrees at 14 bases. The CDR3 spans 16 residues. V shed 6 bases and J 5 bases; nucleotides not matched to a gene: 11. The germline V gene encodes CDR1 DFQATT and CDR2 SNEGSKA (reference sequence). The CDR3 here is CSAQPGLAGVAETQYF. The CDR3 bases are TGCAGTGCCCAACCGGGACTAGCGGGGGTGGCGGAGACCCAGTACTTC.

This clonotype was seen a handful of times. This chain links TRBV7-9 with TRBJ2-5, with 7 bases that match TRBD2. CDR1 is SEHNR, CDR2 FQNEAQ, per germline (reference sequence). V shed 3 bases, J shed 0 bases, and the junction held 1 base outside the gene matches. This CDR3 has 14 amino acids. The CDR3 DNA sequence: TGTGCCAGCAGCTTCCTAGCGGACCAAGAGACCCAGTACTTC. Translated: CASSFLADQETQYF.

This chain links TRBV5-1 with TRBJ2-2; D is uncertain. Germline V gene lookup returns CDR1 SGHRS and CDR2 YFSETQ. The CDR3 extends over 13 amino acids. The V end was cut by 0 bases, the J end by 8 bases, with 8 bases between. For the CDR3, the DNA is TGCGCCAGCAGCTTGGCCGTTGGGGGGGAGCTGTTTTTT. Protein product: CASSLAVGGELFF.

This clonotype was counted many times. The chain carries TRBV6-1 and TRBJ1-2; D may be TRBD1 (6 bases). Germline V gene sequence: CDR1 MNHNS, CDR2 SASEGT. The V gene lost 0 bases and the J gene lost 9 bases, with 11 bases spanning the gap. This CDR3 has 13 residues. CDR3 sequence reads: CASSEAWTASYTF. DNA of the CDR3: TGTGCCAGCAGTGAAGCCTGGACAGCTAGCTACACCTTC.

This chain links TRBV7-2 with TRBJ1-5, with D possibly matching TRBD1 (6 bases). This CDR3 contains 13 residues. Germline CDR1 and CDR2: SGHTA and FQGNSA. V was cut by 4 bases and J by 5 bases, with 9 bases left in between. The CDR3 nucleotides are TGTGCCAGCAGCTCATGGACAGATCAGCCCCAGCATTTT. As protein: CASSSWTDQPQHF.

At least ten counts were recorded for this clonotype. This chain links TRBV7-6 with TRBJ2-1; 7 bases fit TRBD2. This CDR3 spans 17 amino acids. V was clipped by 5 bases and J by 2 bases; unmatched bases: 12. The germline V gene encodes CDR1 SGHVS and CDR2 FNYEAQ. CDR3 region: CASSPGGRRDPYNEQFF. CDR3 bases: TGTGCCAGCAGCCCGGGGGGTCGCAGGGACCCCTACAATGAGCAGTTCTTC.

The chain joins TRBV25-1 to TRBJ1-5, with D possibly being TRBD1 (6 bases). This CDR3 spans 14 amino acids. The germline gives CDR1 MGHDK, CDR2 SYGVNS. V dropped 2 bases and J dropped 5 bases, with 10 bases sitting between them. DNA of the CDR3: TGTGCCAGCAGTGAAGCGGGGGGCTATCAGCCCCAGCATTTT. It yields the protein CASSEAGGYQPQHF.

The table lists this clonotype with a few counts. This chain connects TRBV12-3 or TRBV12-4 to TRBJ1-1, with D unresolved. There are 14 residues in the CDR3. Between the trimmed V and J ends, which lost 1 base and 4 bases, there was a span of 10 bases. The CDR3 DNA reads as TGTGCCAGCAGTTTAGGGTCAGTTGGCACTGAAGCTTTCTTT. This gives the protein CASSLGSVGTEAFF.

This clonotype has ten or more counts. The chain has TRBV4-3 and TRBJ2-7; D may be TRBD2 (6 bases). Germline V CDR1 and CDR2: LGHNA, YSLEER. The V end lost 4 bases, the J end lost 2 bases, and 15 bases lay between the germline ends. The CDR3 is 15 amino acids. The CDR3 DNA reads as TGCGCCAGCAGCCCCTCCCGAACGGGGGCCTACGAGCAGTACTTC. This codes for CASSPSRTGAYEQYF.

There are many counts of this clonotype. J is TRBJ2-7 and V is TRBV6-6; either TRBD1 or TRBD2 may fit D (5 bases each). V was cut by 8 bases and J by 3 bases, with 11 bases left in between. Germline lookup yields CDR1 MNHNY and CDR2 SVGAGI (reference sequence). The CDR3 extends over 12 amino acids. CDR3 residues: CASEGPYYEQYV. The CDR3 nucleotides are TGTGCCAGCGAGGGGCCGTACTACGAGCAGTACGTC.

The CDR3 sequence: CASSYLQGEQFF. The CDR3 DNA reads as TGTGCCAGCAGCTACCTTCAGGGCGAGCAGTTCTTC. The chain joins TRBV6-5 to TRBJ2-1, with D perhaps TRBD1 (5 bases). The ends were cut back, 6 bases at V and 10 bases at J, with 13 bases in the middle. This CDR3 spans 12 amino acids. Per the germline V gene, CDR1 is MNHEY and CDR2 is SVGAGI.

This clonotype was counted at least ten times. V and J are TRBV6-6 and TRBJ2-7, with D perhaps TRBD1 or TRBD2 (5 bases each). Germline V gene data show CDR1 as MNHNY and CDR2 as SVGAGI (reference sequence). The CDR3 runs to 13 residues. Trimming took 8 bases from V and 7 from J, leaving 18 bases between them. CDR3 DNA: TGTGCCAGCCGGGTCGGGACGGGCTTGGAGCAGTACTTC. It codes for CASRVGTGLEQYF.

This clonotype was detected a few times. The chain recombines TRBV12-3 or TRBV12-4 with TRBJ1-5; D may be TRBD1 (6 bases). V was trimmed by 5 bases and J by 0 bases, leaving 17 bases between them. The CDR3 is 17 amino acids. This chain's CDR3 is CASSPRRGFYSNQPQHF. CDR3 sequence (DNA): TGTGCCAGCAGTCCCCGGAGGGGGTTCTATAGCAATCAGCCCCAGCATTTT.

This clonotype was recorded many times. This sequence joins TRBV5-1 and TRBJ2-1; the match to TRBD2 covers 7 bases. Germline V gene data show CDR1 as SGHRS and CDR2 as YFSETQ. Losses at the gene ends were 3 bases for V and 15 bases for J; bases not matched to a gene: 15. There are 14 residues in the CDR3. DNA for the CDR3: TGCGCCAGCAGCTCGGGAGGCGGCGTACGGGTGCGGTTCTTC. It encodes CASSSGGGVRVRFF.

This clonotype appeared many times. The chain carries TRBV6-5 and TRBJ2-5, with a possible D match to TRBD1 (6 bases). The CDR3 is made up of 13 amino acids. V lost 5 bases and J 4 bases, leaving 11 bases between the germline ends. CDR1 and CDR2 (germline): MNHEY, SVGAGI. CDR3 region: CASSRGTPETQYF. DNA of the CDR3: TGTGCCAGCAGTCGAGGGACACCAGAGACCCAGTACTTC.

V gene TRBV27 combines with J gene TRBJ2-7; TRBD1 agrees at 11 bases. CDR3 length: 15 amino acids. CDR1 and CDR2 (germline): MNHEY, SMNVEV (reference sequence). Unmatched junction bases numbered 9, after V lost 5 bases and J lost 6 bases. CDR3 residues: CASSRGTGGLGEQYF. CDR3 sequence (DNA): TGTGCCAGCAGTCGGGGGACAGGGGGACTAGGCGAGCAGTACTTC.

In its sample, this clonotype was seen many times. Written as DNA, the CDR3 is TGTGCCAGCAGTTCCTGGACAGGGAAAGTAGGAAACACCATATATTTT. It specifies CASSSWTGKVGNTIYF. This chain uses TRBV6-6 with TRBJ1-3, with TRBD1 matching 8 bases. This CDR3 comprises 16 residues. V trimming: 4 bases; J trimming: 4 bases; junction bases outside the gene matches: 9. CDR1 and CDR2 from the germline V gene are MNHNY and SVGAGI (reference sequence).

This clonotype was counted only a few times. The chain carries TRBV7-9 and TRBJ2-2; a possible D gene is TRBD1 (6 bases). The V end lost 2 bases, the J end lost 6 bases, and 16 bases lay between the germline ends. The CDR3 loop spans 16 amino acids. Germline CDR1 and CDR2: SEHNR and FQNEAQ (reference sequence). The DNA for the CDR3 is TGTGCCAGCAGCTTAACCCTATACAGGGTCCCCGGGGAGCTGTTTTTT. Amino acids: CASSLTLYRVPGELFF.

The chain uses TRBV11-1 and TRBJ2-3; D may correspond to TRBD1 or TRBD2 (5 bases each). The germline gives CDR1 SGHAT, CDR2 FQDESV (reference sequence). Trimming removed 1 base at V and 4 bases at J, with 12 bases between. This CDR3 has 15 amino acids. CDR3 protein: CASSLVGAAADTQYF. CDR3 DNA: TGTGCCAGCAGCTTAGTTGGGGCAGCGGCAGATACGCAGTATTTT. The whole variable domain, remainder taken from reference TRBV11-1 and TRBJ2-3, is EAEVAQSPRYKITEKSQAVAFWCDPISGHATLYWYRQILGQGPELLVQFQDESVVDDSQLPKDRFSAERLKGVDSTLKIQPAELGDSAMYLCASSLVGAAADTQYFGPGTRLTVL.

In its sample, this clonotype was seen many times. The genes are TRBV9 and TRBJ1-1; D remains unclear. V was pared by 3 bases and J by 0 bases, with 6 bases between. Germline V lookup: CDR1 SGDLS, CDR2 YYNGEE. The length of the CDR3 is 13 residues. In DNA form, the CDR3 reads TGTGCCAGCAGCGACAGCTTGAACACTGAAGCTTTCTTT. It encodes CASSDSLNTEAFF.

This clonotype has more than one count but fewer than ten. The rearrangement joins TRBV21-1 to TRBJ2-5; TRBD1 is the table's D call, not checked against the DNA. TRBV21-1 is a pseudogene. The CDR3 length is 16 residues. In DNA, the CDR3 is TGTGCCAGCAGCTCCCGGGACAGGGGTTTCCAAGAGACCCAGTACTTC. Translating gives CASSSRDRGFQETQYF.

The genes are TRBV7-8 and TRBJ2-7, with 7 bases identical to TRBD1. Trimming removed 1 base from V and 1 base from J; junction bases left unmatched: 7. Germline lookup yields CDR1 SGHVS and CDR2 FQNEAQ. CDR3 length equals 16 residues. For the CDR3, the DNA is TGTGCCAGCAGCTTAGGGTATGGGACAGAGTCCTACGAGCAGTACTTC. This gives the protein CASSLGYGTESYEQYF. Supplemented by reference TRBV7-8 and TRBJ2-7, the full variable domain reads GAGVSQSPRYKVAKRGQDVALRCDPISGHVSLFWYQQALGQGPEFLTYFQNEAQLDKSGLPSDRFFAERPEGSVSTLKIQRTQQEDSAVYLCASSLGYGTESYEQYFGPGTRLTVT.

This clonotype was seen a few times. This chain uses TRBV7-2 with TRBJ2-3; D gene unclear. This CDR3 is 15 amino acids long. Trimming left V 2 bases short and J 1 base short, with 10 bases between. The germline gives CDR1 SGHTA, CDR2 FQGNSA. CDR3 coding DNA: TGTGCCAGCAGCTTACCCACAGCAGGCACAGATACGCAGTATTTT. Translated, it gives CASSLPTAGTDTQYF.

The CDR3 reads CASSSTGTYNSPLHF. CDR3 coding DNA: TGTGCCAGCAGCTCGACAGGTACCTATAATTCACCCCTCCACTTT. The genes are TRBV9 and TRBJ1-6, with D possibly matching TRBD1 (6 bases). The CDR3 consists of 15 residues. V was shortened by 4 bases and J by 2 bases, with 10 bases between the two germline ends. The germline CDR1 and CDR2 sequences are SGDLS and YYNGEE.

The count of this clonotype is one. This sequence joins TRBV19 and TRBJ2-3, with D maybe TRBD2 (6 bases). Germline CDR1 LNHDA, CDR2 SQIVND (reference sequence). With 4 bases removed from V and 1 base from J, the gap between germline ends came to 12 bases. This CDR3 has 15 amino acids. The CDR3, as DNA: TGTGCCAGTAGTAACAGGTGGGGGGGCACAGATACGCAGTATTTT. Protein: CASSNRWGGTDTQYF.

V is TRBV19 and J is TRBJ1-6; D not resolved. CDR1 is LNHDA and CDR2 is SQIVND in the germline V gene (reference sequence). V was pared by 4 bases and J by 5 bases, with 6 bases between. There are 13 residues in the CDR3. Here the CDR3 reads CASSTEDNSPLHF. The CDR3 DNA reads TGTGCCAGTAGTACCGAAGATAATTCACCCCTCCACTTT.